Each of the 16 T cell receptor beta chains below was sequenced from the same sample in a study of cytotoxic CD8 clonotypes in ibrutinib-treated CLL. Clones were sequenced by immunoSEQ multiplex PCR, and TCRdb holds only the in-frame ones, with some missing. Counted here are around 29,000 clones, approximately 68% occurring once; the ten biggest clones make up roughly 51%. Sequencing was performed on PBMCs, taken after 24 months of ibrutinib treatment. Every receptor here comes from a human donor with chronic lymphocytic leukemia.

The gene calls are TRBV6-4 and TRBJ1-2, with 8 bases matching TRBD1. The CDR3 is 13 amino acids. Unmatched junction bases numbered 4, after V lost 6 bases and J lost 4 bases. Per the germline V gene, CDR1 is MRHNA and CDR2 is SNTAGT. The CDR3 is CASSRDRGYGYTF. The CDR3 nucleotides read TGTGCCAGCAGCCGAGACAGGGGCTATGGCTACACCTTC.

In its sample, this clone was seen a few times. This chain uses TRBV11-2 with TRBJ1-1; perhaps TRBD1 as D (5 bases). Germline CDR1 is SGHAT and CDR2 is FQNNGV. Deletions cut 2 bases from V and 2 bases from J, with 15 bases between. The CDR3 consists of 16 residues. CDR3 sequence (DNA): TGTGCCAGCAGCTTAAGAAAGCCGACAGTTAACACTGAAGCTTTCTTT. Translating gives CASSLRKPTVNTEAFF.

The DNA of the CDR3 is TGTGCCTGGAGTGTAATCCCAAGGGAGAACTCCTACGAGCAGTACTTC. Translated, it gives CAWSVIPRENSYEQYF. The V call is TRBV30, the J call TRBJ2-7, with TRBD2 as a possible D gene (5 bases). V lost 0 bases and J 0 bases, leaving 15 bases between the germline ends. The CDR3 has 16 amino acids. Germline V gene lookup returns CDR1 GTSNPN and CDR2 SVGIG (reference sequence).

This chain connects TRBV1 to TRBJ1-4; the table's D call, TRBD1, has no DNA check behind it. TRBV1 constitutes a pseudogene. The CDR3 sequence is 14 residues long. The CDR3 coding sequence is TGCACCAGCAGCCACCGTCAGGGGAATGAAAAACTGTTTTTT. It codes for CTSSHRQGNEKLFF.

The count of this clone is one. One end of the junction does not line up with germline, which may come from a read error. This chain joins TRBV7-7 and TRBJ2-6; D not resolved. CDR1 SSHAT and CDR2 FNYEAQ come from the germline V gene (reference sequence). The CDR3 length is 15 residues. The CDR3 coding sequence is TGTGCTAGCAGCTTGGCGGCCGCTGGGGCCAACGTCCTGACTTTC. Protein: CASSLAAAGANVLTF.

This clone was observed a single time. The chain employs TRBV28 and TRBJ1-1; D gene ambiguous. CDR1 MDHEN and CDR2 SYDVKM come from the germline V gene. Deletions cut 7 bases from V and 10 bases from J, with 19 bases between. This CDR3 region has 13 residues. CDR3 in DNA: TGTGCCAGCATCCGGCTCAGTGGGCGGATAGCTTTCTTT. It codes for CASIRLSGRIAFF.

The rearrangement uses TRBV4-3 and TRBJ1-2; 7 positions agree with TRBD1. J lost 8 bases, V lost 0 bases, and 6 bases had no gene match. CDR3 length equals 14 residues. The germline V gene encodes CDR1 LGHNA and CDR2 YSLEER. The CDR3 DNA follows: TGCGCCAGCAGCCAAGATCAGGGGGGGGTGGGCTACACCTTC. It encodes CASSQDQGGVGYTF.

The chain combines TRBV4-3 with TRBJ2-6; D unclear. The CDR3 contains 16 residues. The V end was cut by 0 bases, the J end by 0 bases, with 6 bases between. Looked up from germline, CDR1 is LGHNA and CDR2 is YSLEER. CDR3 nucleotide sequence: TGCGCCAGCAGCCAAGAGGGGTCCTCTGGGGCCAACGTCCTGACTTTC. This sequence encodes CASSQEGSSGANVLTF.

This clone came up a few times. The CDR3 protein is CAISDIQELNQPQHF. DNA of the CDR3: TGTGCCATCAGTGATATCCAGGAACTTAATCAGCCCCAGCATTTT. The J gene is TRBJ1-5, the V gene TRBV10-3; no clear D gene. CDR1 and CDR2 (germline): ENHRY, SYGVKD. The CDR3 length is 15 residues. Trimming removed 3 bases at V and 4 bases at J, with 13 bases between.

The chain joins TRBV9 to TRBJ2-3; the match to TRBD2 covers 11 bases. The CDR3 has 19 amino acids. Germline values: CDR1 SGDLS, CDR2 YYNGEE. Unmatched junction bases numbered 16, after V lost 0 bases and J lost 7 bases. The CDR3 spells CASSVATASGGNIVHTQYF. The CDR3 DNA is TGTGCCAGCAGCGTAGCTACGGCTAGCGGGGGGAATATCGTTCATACGCAGTATTTT.

This chain links TRBV27 with TRBJ1-5; TRBD1 is a possible D gene (6 bases). With 3 bases removed from V and 4 bases from J, the gap between germline ends came to 10 bases. CDR3 length equals 14 residues. Per germline, CDR1 MNHEY and CDR2 SMNVEV (reference sequence). CDR3 nucleotide sequence: TGTGCCAGCAGTTTGGGGGCGAGGAATCAGCCCCAGCATTTT. Its protein is CASSLGARNQPQHF.

This rearrangement joins TRBV10-2 to TRBJ1-5; 9 positions agree with TRBD1. Germline CDR1 is WSHSY and CDR2 is SAAADI. The CDR3 has 16 residues. V gave up 3 bases and J gave up 5 bases; unmatched junction bases: 8. As DNA, the CDR3 is TGCGCCAGCAGTGACCCCGGACAGGGGCAAGATCAGCCCCAGCATTTT. Translated, it gives CASSDPGQGQDQPQHF.

The genes are TRBV2 and TRBJ2-7, with 7 bases matching TRBD1. Germline-derived CDR1 and CDR2 are SNHLY and FYNNEI. The ends lost 4 bases at V and 2 bases at J; junction bases unmatched: 5. CDR3 length: 14 residues. The CDR3 spells CASSALGGAYEQYF. The DNA of the CDR3 is TGTGCCAGCAGTGCTTTAGGGGGCGCCTACGAGCAGTACTTC.

This clone was detected only a few times. The chain recombines TRBV7-8 with TRBJ1-2, with D hard to call. Trimming took 5 bases from V and 6 from J, leaving 16 bases between them. Germline assignment: CDR1 SGHVS and CDR2 FQNEAQ. This CDR3 is built from 14 residues. CDR3 coding DNA: TGTGCCAGCAGCCCCTCCCGGGGTACCAATGGCTACACCTTC. Its translation is CASSPSRGTNGYTF.

This sequence joins TRBV19 and TRBJ2-7; either TRBD1 or TRBD2 may fit D (5 bases each). This CDR3 is 15 amino acids long. Trimming cost V 3 bases and J 3 bases, with 15 bases left between them. Germline-derived CDR1 and CDR2 are LNHDA and SQIVND (reference sequence). CDR3 DNA: TGTGCCAGTAGTATCGGGGCCGGGGCGGGCTACGAGCAGTACTTC. Translation gives CASSIGAGAGYEQYF.

The CDR3 loop is CASSGRTANSPLHF. CDR3 nucleotide sequence: TGTGCCAGCAGCGGAAGGACGGCCAATTCACCCCTCCACTTT. The chain links TRBV9 to TRBJ1-6; D is unresolved. CDR1 is SGDLS and CDR2 is YYNGEE in the germline V gene. Trimming removed 3 bases from V and 7 bases from J, with 11 bases in between. The CDR3 runs 14 residues.